The present TCR beta chain was sequenced within a study of cytomegalovirus exposure and HLA in healthy donors. Notes on the study in general: When presence/absence was analysed, sequencing depth was taken to be roughly uniform across donors. TCR beta sequences reportedly predicted the HLA-A and HLA-B alleles of most subjects accurately.

The PCR contained 60 Vbeta and 13 Jbeta primers. Only in-frame clones appear in the TCRdb table, and some are missing; sequencing was by immunoSEQ multiplex PCR. The table includes 150,000 or so clones, 65% to 80% detected once. Trimming pared 1 base from V and 4 bases from J, leaving 13 bases between. Per the germline V gene, CDR1 is MGHRA and CDR2 is YSYEKL. This CDR3 region has 15 residues. Concerning this clone itself: Antigen unknown.

This sequence originates from a woman younger than 45 in good health and CMV-seronegative. Sequences were obtained from PBMCs. The chain recombines TRBV4-1 with TRBJ1-2, with D maybe TRBD1 (6 bases). CDR3 in amino acids: CASSQVPGAGYGYTF. CDR3 DNA: TGCGCCAGCAGCCAAGTTCCAGGGGCTGGCTATGGCTACACCTTC.